This is a list of T cell receptor beta chains from one sample in a study of control samples from healthy donors and cancer patients. Produced via immunoSEQ multiplex PCR; TCRdb's table is partial and in-frame only. The table lists approximately 70,000 clones, 75% to 90% of them singletons, with roughly 16% in the top ten. Sequenced material: blood. Receptors originate from a man aged 45-65 years in good health. CDR3s include the opening cysteine and the closing phenylalanine or tryptophan. Clone size is shown for a subset of rows, as once, few, many or a class of expanded clone.

V,size,CDR3
TRBV2,NA,CASSYRVEQYF
TRBV15,NA,CATSRDQEETQYF
TRBV30,NA,CAWSVLLAGVNMVF
TRBV5-1,NA,CASSLEVTQGNYGYTF
TRBV30,NA,CACPRGGITEAFF
TRBV30,NA,CAWSVGSASTDTQYF
TRBV11-3,NA,CASSLGAGEKLFF
TRBV11-2,NA,CASSLDGGLTSYEQYF
TRBV19,NA,CASRPAQGELFF
TRBV19,NA,CASSRDTDTQYF
TRBV4-3,NA,CARSRGGTVPSTSPLHF
TRBV6-6,NA,CASSYGNEQFF
TRBV5-6,NA,CASSGDRVSTGELFF
TRBV15,NA,CATSRQGFQPQHF
TRBV7-3,NA,CASSRTSGLEQFF
TRBV27,NA,CASSSLPRGRVLRGDTQYF
TRBV11-3,NA,CASGFTDTQYF
TRBV28,NA,CASSPPGQGNEKLFF
TRBV2,once,CASSESIWDTYEQYF
TRBV30,NA,CAWSEISGQPYEQYF
TRBV28,NA,CASSLTGRREKLFF
TRBV28,NA,CATDLGTSAYNEQFF
TRBV19,NA,CASSIPTEAGNTIYF